This T cell receptor (beta chain) derives from a study of read filtering for tumor transcriptome and immune sequencing (dated by TCRdb to the early 2020s). Describing the broader study: The cohort consisted of over 16 male and around 14 female patients, with a mean age of 65.9 years and an age range of about 40 to 90. Under revised international staging, about eight patients fell into R-ISS I, approximately 15 into R-ISS II and over five into R-ISS III. After DNase treatment, whole-transcriptome libraries were prepared with the TruSeq RNA Access Library Prep Kit. Per sample, about 4.05 to 10.27 million TCR-region mapped reads were obtained with IR-seq, compared with only roughly 85 to 1273 with RNA-seq. Using the same bone marrow samples, the study ran both targeted immune repertoire sequencing and bulk whole-transcriptome sequencing and then compared the TCR repertoires from each method. As a main aim, a read-filtering strategy for immune repertoire data was addressed, with the specific question being whether clonotypes supported by a single read should be removed. Results and caveats for the whole study, not just this receptor: IR-seq captured clonotypes at much higher depth and more reliably than RNA-seq, and smaller IR-seq throughput sufficed to identify most shared clonotypes. In IR-seq, roughly four fifths of clonotypes but approximately 4% of total reads were represented by single-read clonotypes, whereas in RNA-seq, 65% to 75% of clonotypes and 40% to 55% of reads were represented by single-read clonotypes. The correlation between IR-seq and RNA-seq shared clonotype proportions was increased by removal of single-read clonotypes. Rather than purified T cells, the sorted CD138-negative fraction was a mixed bone marrow immune population.

This clonotype was recorded many times. This clone's antigen is unknown. Per-nucleotide qualities are absent, and no much larger clonotype sits a single base away. TCR libraries were constructed from 350 to 400 ng RNA using the Immunoverse kit, and molecular barcoded adaptors covering alpha/delta and beta/gamma chains were employed. TCR library preparation was performed with the same RNA that was used for transcriptome sequencing. An Illumina HiSeq 4000 with 2 x 150 cycles was used to sequence the TCR libraries. The paper's processing steps were these. With MiXCR, TCR reads were aligned to human V, D, J and C references and assembled into CDR3 clonotypes, with quality filtering and error correction included. The tcR package in R was used to analyze clonotype counts and gene usage diversity. For inspection of raw mapping reads, RNA-seq reads were mapped by STAR aligner version 2.5.3a onto GRCh37 of the human genome. IR-seq fastq files were randomly downsampled with Seqtk 1.3 to test the effect of sequencing depth on detected clonotypes. The public reads were reprocessed in TCRdb via fastp at Q25 and MiXCR, keeping in-frame beta chains. Identical CDR3 proteins give one entry, which carries the most common genes and DNA. TCRdb assigned the V and J calls; the authors' analysis was not used. In all, the sample holds around 40,000 distinct CDR3 sequences, and over 9.5% of those were seen once. About 35% of the sample is in the top ten clones.

Bone marrow was sampled from every patient at the time of active disease. Ficoll-Hypaque density gradient centrifugation was used to isolate bone marrow mononuclear cells. To remove myeloma plasma cells, the cells were labeled with CD138 magnetic microbeads on a MACS separator, and CD138-negative cells were then collected by negative selection. Flow cytometry with CD138 antibodies on an Attune NxT was used to check how pure the isolated cells were. TRIzol reagent was used to extract total RNA, which was then quantified with a NanoDrop spectrophotometer. For each patient, paired RNA-seq and IR-seq were run on the CD138-negative bone marrow sample from that patient. V lost 3 bases and J lost 6 bases; the stretch between them is 6 bases long. From the cysteine through the phenylalanine, the CDR3 covers 12 amino acids. Just the 36-base CDR3 DNA is kept, in frame starting at base 1.

The origin of this receptor is a donor at least 40 years old with multiple myeloma. Sequencing was carried out using a population of CD138-negative cells sorted from bone marrow. Reading the label with the study, this specimen's cell subset or site is: bone marrow mononuclear cells depleted of CD138+ plasma/myeloma cells by negative magnetic selection. The chain was built from TRBV12-3 or TRBV12-4 and TRBJ1-5; confidence is insufficient to name the D gene. The CDR3 reads CASSLDGQPQHF. DNA sequence: TGTGCCAGCAGTTTGGATGGTCAGCCCCAGCATTTT.